This T cell receptor beta chain was sequenced in a study of shared clonotypes between healthy human individuals. The wider study: Donor ages ranged 18 to 49 years: a couple of women, a few men.

Some clones are missing from TCRdb's copy, which holds only in-frame ones; the method was immunoSEQ multiplex PCR. This sample carries about 2 million clones, about 95% of them seen once, and the ten largest clones take less than 1.5%. Terminally differentiated effector memory CD45RA+ cells were excluded by CCR7 positive selection of CD45RO-negative cells. This clone is a singleton in its sample. The sequencing input was naive CD8+ T cells sorted from blood. The TCR originated in a man aged 18 to 30 in good health.

The CDR3 bases are TGTGCCAGCAGAGAAGGGGGGAACACCGGGGAGCTGTTTTTT. It codes for CASREGGNTGELFF. The chain has TRBV11-3 and TRBJ2-2; TRBD1 is a possible D gene (6 bases). Germline lookup yields CDR1 SGHNT and CDR2 YENEEA. This CDR3 is 14 amino acids long. The V end was cut by 6 bases, the J end by 1 base, with 9 bases between.